The following is a T cell receptor (beta chain) sequence with its context. This record comes from a study of CD8+ T cells in alopecia areata. The sequencing template was cDNA reverse transcribed from extracted RNA. This table comes from immunoSEQ multiplex PCR, and its TCRdb copy is limited to in-frame clones, with some not included. The data show 200,000 to 250,000 clones, with roughly 44% seen just once and over 2.5% held by the top ten. This sample's treatment: oral pan-JAK inhibitor, 5-10 mg twice daily. With 3 bases clipped from V and 10 bases from J, the junction kept 3 bases outside the gene matches. Germline assignment: CDR1 SQVTM and CDR2 ANQGSEA. This CDR3 is built from 13 residues.

This chain connects TRBV29-1 to TRBJ1-4; TRBD1 matches at 12 bases. Sequences were derived from CD4+ T cells sorted from blood, sampled at approximately week 36, from a patient treated with tofacitinib. The clonotype comes from a human donor with alopecia areata. Here the CDR3 DNA reads TGCAGCGTTGACGGGACAGGGGGCGGAAAACTGTTTTTT. Its translation: CSVDGTGGGKLFF.